The T cell receptor (beta chain) under discussion was sequenced for a study of OX40 agonist ivuxolimab in advanced cancers. Comment on this clone: Its antigen is not known.

Profiling relied on immunoSEQ multiplex PCR, and the TCRdb table lists in-frame clones only, not all of them. There are 60,000 or so clones in the sample; 84% occur only once, and under 30% lies in the top ten. Whole-study findings and limits: Expanded clones were, on average, more numerous among CD8+ T cells than CD4+.

This sample comprised CD4+ or CD8+ T cells sorted from blood, obtained in a trial of the OX40 agonist ivuxolimab. This receptor was identified in an adult with an advanced solid tumor such as melanoma, head and neck, liver or kidney cancer.

CDR3 region: CASSYPSNPDTQYF. The CDR3 coding sequence is TGTGCCAGCAGCTACCCCTCAAATCCAGATACGCAGTATTTT. The gene calls are TRBV13 and TRBJ2-3, with D uncertain. CDR1 is PRHDT and CDR2 is FYEKMQ in the germline V gene (reference sequence). Trimming stripped 4 bases from V and 4 bases from J, with 12 bases between. This CDR3 comprises 14 residues.